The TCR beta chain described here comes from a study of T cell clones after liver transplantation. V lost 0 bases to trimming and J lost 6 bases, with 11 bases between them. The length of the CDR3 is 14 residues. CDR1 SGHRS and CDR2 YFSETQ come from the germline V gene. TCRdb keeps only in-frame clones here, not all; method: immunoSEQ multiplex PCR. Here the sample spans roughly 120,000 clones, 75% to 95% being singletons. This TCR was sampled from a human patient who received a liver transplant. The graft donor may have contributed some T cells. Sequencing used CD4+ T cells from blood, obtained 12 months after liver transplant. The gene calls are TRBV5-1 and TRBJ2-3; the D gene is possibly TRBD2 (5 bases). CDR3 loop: CASSLEVSGDTQYF. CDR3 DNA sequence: TGCGCCAGCAGCTTGGAGGTATCGGGGGATACGCAGTATTTT.